What follows are 26 T cell receptor beta chains derived from one specimen sequenced in a study of beta chain features in type 1 diabetes. Sequenced material consisted of expressed TCRB transcripts (all of the isolated RNA was reverse transcribed). Generated by immunoSEQ multiplex PCR, the TCRdb table keeps only in-frame clones and is missing some. This sample has hundreds of thousands of clones, with around 15% found just once. The sequencing input was naive CD4+ T cells from blood. The receptors come from a young man in good health.

This clone was seen a few times. The CDR3 reads CASSQASDGTYEQYF. The CDR3 DNA follows: TGTGCCAGCAGCCAAGCTTCAGACGGAACCTACGAGCAGTACTTC. The chain employs TRBV4-2 and TRBJ2-7; unclear D gene. V was trimmed by 1 base and J by 2 bases, leaving 12 bases between them. CDR3 length equals 15 residues. Germline CDR1 reads LGHNA; CDR2 reads YNFKEQ.

This clone was detected a few times. This chain joins TRBV18 and TRBJ2-7; 7 bases fit TRBD1. V shed 6 bases and J 5 bases; nucleotides not matched to a gene: 4. CDR3 size: 12 residues. CDR1 KGHSH and CDR2 LQKENI come from the germline V gene. The DNA for the CDR3 is TGTGCCAGCTCGGGACAGACCAACGAGCAGTACTTC. Protein sequence: CASSGQTNEQYF.

Only a few counts were recorded for this clone. The V call is TRBV25-1, the J call TRBJ1-4; D is undetermined. The V gene's germline CDR1 is MGHDK and CDR2 SYGVNS. CDR3 length: 14 residues. V lost 7 bases and J lost 6, with 15 bases in between. The CDR3 bases are TGTGCCAGCAACTCGGCAGGCTCATATGAAAAACTGTTTTTT. Encoded protein: CASNSAGSYEKLFF.

Notes on this clone: The same CDR3 is also encoded by other DNA sequences in this sample. V and J are TRBV27 and TRBJ2-3; the match to TRBD2 covers 8 bases. The CDR3 consists of 14 residues. Germline V gives CDR1 MNHEY, CDR2 SMNVEV (reference sequence). The ends lost 11 bases at V and 0 bases at J; junction bases unmatched: 7. Here the CDR3 DNA reads TGTGCCTCCAGGCTAGCGGGTAGCACAGATACGCAGTATTTT. This encodes CASRLAGSTDTQYF.

This clone was counted between two and nine times. The chain combines TRBV29-1 with TRBJ1-1; 7 nucleotides line up with TRBD1. Germline values: CDR1 SQVTM, CDR2 ANQGSEA. Losses at the gene ends were 2 bases for V and 5 bases for J; bases not matched to a gene: 11. The CDR3 consists of 15 residues. Written as DNA, the CDR3 is TGCAGCGTTGAATCCTGGAAGGGGGCGCGGACTGAAGCTTTCTTT. It codes for CSVESWKGARTEAFF.

The chain carries TRBV4-2 and TRBJ2-1; no clear D gene. The ends were cut back, 4 bases at V and 3 bases at J, with 10 bases in the middle. Germline CDR1 and CDR2: LGHNA and YNFKEQ. The CDR3 loop spans 14 amino acids. The CDR3 DNA sequence: TGTGCCAGCAGCCCCCTGGACCGCTACAATGAGCAGTTCTTC. It yields the protein CASSPLDRYNEQFF.

This chain uses TRBV28 with TRBJ1-1; D is unresolved. The CDR3 extends over 13 amino acids. Germline loops: CDR1 MDHEN, CDR2 SYDVKM. V lost 3 bases and J 7 bases, leaving 12 bases between the germline ends. CDR3 DNA sequence: TGTGCCAGCAGTTTCTCCTTGTCGGTTGAAGCTTTCTTT. Its translation: CASSFSLSVEAFF.

The V call is TRBV7-2, the J call TRBJ1-2; TRBD1 might be the D (5 bases). This CDR3 contains 14 residues. V was pared by 3 bases and J by 4 bases, with 12 bases between. Germline loops: CDR1 SGHTA, CDR2 FQGNSA. The CDR3 DNA sequence: TGTGCCAGCAGCTTCATAGGGGCCCTCTATGGCTACACCTTC. Residues: CASSFIGALYGYTF.

This clone was counted a few times. This rearrangement joins TRBV9 to TRBJ2-7; D unresolved. Germline V gives CDR1 SGDLS, CDR2 YYNGEE. V shed 3 bases and J shed 6 bases, with 16 bases lying between them. The CDR3 loop spans 14 amino acids. The CDR3 coding sequence is TGTGCCAGCAGCGGAGTTGGGTCCGCTGGCGAGCAGTACTTC. Encoded protein: CASSGVGSAGEQYF.

There are a few counts of this clone. The chain joins TRBV2 to TRBJ1-2, with 9 positions matching TRBD1. CDR3 length: 14 residues. With V trimmed by 4 bases and J by 4 bases, 4 bases remained unmatched. CDR1 and CDR2 from the germline V gene are SNHLY and FYNNEI. Here the CDR3 DNA reads TGTGCCAGCAGTGCATCGGGACAGGGCTATGGCTACACCTTC. Translation gives CASSASGQGYGYTF.

The chain carries TRBV19 and TRBJ1-6; D is perhaps TRBD1 (5 bases). V lost 6 bases to trimming and J lost 9 bases, with 12 bases between them. The CDR3 consists of 13 residues. Germline CDR1 and CDR2: LNHDA and SQIVND (reference sequence). CDR3 residues: CASSTQGISPLHF. The CDR3 nucleotides read TGTGCCAGTAGCACCCAGGGAATTTCACCCCTCCACTTT.

This chain links TRBV27 with TRBJ2-7, with no clear D. The CDR3 totals 12 residues. CDR1 is MNHEY, CDR2 SMNVEV, per germline (reference sequence). The V and J ends lost 3 bases and 7 bases respectively, with 10 bases between them. CDR3 sequence (DNA): TGTGCCAGCAGTTTCCGGGTGGGGGAGCAGTACTTC. Translated, it gives CASSFRVGEQYF.

This clone turned up a few times. The chain combines TRBV14 with TRBJ2-2; 8 nucleotides align to TRBD2. This CDR3 has 16 amino acids. Germline V gene sequence: CDR1 SGHDN, CDR2 FVKESK. V was pared by 2 bases and J by 1 base, with 3 bases of the junction left unmatched. The CDR3 sequence: CASSQKAGVNTGELFF. The CDR3 bases are TGTGCCAGCAGCCAAAAAGCGGGAGTGAACACCGGGGAGCTGTTTTTT.

This clone has a single count. The J gene is TRBJ2-7, the V gene TRBV28; D is uncertain. Per germline, CDR1 MDHEN and CDR2 SYDVKM. The CDR3 has 14 amino acids. Trimming left V 5 bases short and J 2 bases short, with 13 bases between. CDR3 region: CASSPALGTYEQYF. The CDR3 nucleotides are TGTGCCAGCAGTCCTGCCCTCGGAACCTACGAGCAGTACTTC.

The chain has TRBV27 and TRBJ2-7, with 10 bases identical to TRBD1. The J segment lost 3 bases and the V segment lost 3 bases, leaving 2 bases of the junction unmatched. Germline values: CDR1 MNHEY, CDR2 SMNVEV (reference sequence). There are 14 residues in the CDR3. The CDR3 bases are TGTGCCAGCAGTTTCCGGACAGGGGGCTACGAGCAGTACTTC. Its protein product is CASSFRTGGYEQYF.

V gene TRBV7-2 combines with J gene TRBJ1-6; D not resolved. Trimming left V 3 bases short and J 6 bases short, with 6 bases between. CDR1 is SGHTA and CDR2 is FQGNSA in the germline V gene. The CDR3 is 13 residues long. CDR3 region: CASSLGRNSPLHF. The CDR3 DNA is TGTGCCAGCAGCTTGGGCCGTAATTCACCCCTCCACTTT.

The rearrangement links TRBV7-9 to TRBJ2-7; TRBD2 might be the D (5 bases). Looked up from germline, CDR1 is SEHNR and CDR2 is FQNEAQ (reference sequence). The CDR3 is made up of 14 amino acids. Trimming pared 0 bases from V and 1 base from J, leaving 7 bases between. This chain's CDR3 is CASSLAGVSYEQYF. DNA of the CDR3: TGTGCCAGCAGCTTAGCGGGAGTGTCCTACGAGCAGTACTTC.

The chain uses TRBV5-4 and TRBJ2-2; 10 positions agree with TRBD1. Germline trimming cut 0 bases from V and 5 bases from J; bases unmatched to any gene: 1. The V gene's germline CDR1 is SGHNT and CDR2 YYREEE (reference sequence). This CDR3 has 15 amino acids. The CDR3 here is CASSLEGQGTGELFF. The CDR3 region has the DNA TGTGCCAGCAGCTTGGAGGGACAGGGGACCGGGGAGCTGTTTTTT.

In its sample, this clone was seen a few times. The V and J genes are TRBV5-1 and TRBJ2-5; D might be TRBD2 (5 bases). Germline CDR1 SGHRS, CDR2 YFSETQ. The CDR3 is 13 amino acids. The V gene lost 4 bases and the J gene lost 5 bases, with 12 bases spanning the gap. The CDR3 nucleotides are TGCGCCAGCAGCCCACCCTCGGGGGAGACCCAGTACTTC. The encoded protein is CASSPPSGETQYF.

A few counts support this clone. The rearrangement links TRBV5-1 to TRBJ1-2; 8 bases fit TRBD1. CDR3 length equals 13 residues. CDR1 SGHRS and CDR2 YFSETQ come from the germline V gene. Trimming removed 0 bases from V and 8 bases from J; junction bases left unmatched: 3. CDR3 coding DNA: TGCGCCAGCAGCTTGGAAGGACAGGGAGGCTACACCTTC. Encoded protein: CASSLEGQGGYTF. Supplemented by reference TRBV5-1 and TRBJ1-2, the full variable domain reads KAGVTQTPRYLIKTRGQQVTLSCSPISGHRSVSWYQQTPGQGLQFLFEYFSETQRNKGNFPGRFSGRQFSNSRSEMNVSTLELGDSALYLCASSLEGQGGYTFGSGTRLTVV.

This clone was observed a few times. This chain connects TRBV10-3 to TRBJ2-3; 9 bases agree with TRBD2. The V segment lost 7 bases and the J segment 2 bases; nucleotides outside the gene matches: 7. CDR3 length: 15 amino acids. The germline gives CDR1 ENHRY, CDR2 SYGVKD. The CDR3 DNA sequence: TGTGCCATCAAAGAAAGGACTAGCGACACAGATACGCAGTATTTT. It codes for CAIKERTSDTDTQYF.

This clone was seen a few times. This chain connects TRBV19 to TRBJ1-4, with D possibly TRBD1 on 5 matching bases. Germline CDR1 is LNHDA and CDR2 is SQIVND (reference sequence). V was shortened by 9 bases and J by 5 bases, with 19 bases between the two germline ends. This CDR3 region has 15 residues. The CDR3 spells CASYTPGRSNEKLFF. Here the CDR3 DNA reads TGTGCCAGCTATACCCCGGGACGGTCGAATGAAAAACTGTTTTTT.

The chain joins TRBV4-1 to TRBJ1-6; D unclear. The CDR3 covers 15 residues. Trimming took off 0 bases at V and 8 bases at J, with 11 bases between the two ends. Germline CDR1 MGHRA, CDR2 YSYEKL. The CDR3 region has the DNA TGCGCCAGCAGCCAAGAGAAAACCCCCGATTCACCCCTCCACTTT. The encoded protein is CASSQEKTPDSPLHF.

The J gene is TRBJ2-5, the V gene TRBV9, with TRBD2 matching over 9 bases. V shed 0 bases and J 2 bases; nucleotides not matched to a gene: 5. The CDR3 runs to 16 residues. The V gene's germline CDR1 is SGDLS and CDR2 YYNGEE. CDR3 bases: TGTGCCAGCAGCGTAGGCGTGCGGGGGGGACAAGAGACCCAGTACTTC. Protein sequence: CASSVGVRGGQETQYF.

The table lists this clone with a few counts. V is TRBV11-1 and J is TRBJ1-2; the D gene is possibly TRBD1 (5 bases). This CDR3 spans 15 amino acids. Germline CDR1 is SGHAT and CDR2 is FQDESV (reference sequence). The ends were cut back, 2 bases at V and 5 bases at J, with 15 bases in the middle. This chain's CDR3 is CASSLIRGTLYGYTF. CDR3 sequence (DNA): TGTGCCAGCAGCTTAATAAGGGGAACCTTATATGGCTACACCTTC.

This clone was counted between two and nine times. This chain links TRBV14 with TRBJ2-7; 8 bases agree with TRBD2. V lost 0 bases, J lost 2 bases, and 12 bases stayed unmatched. The CDR3 extends over 18 amino acids. Looked up from germline, CDR1 is SGHDN and CDR2 is FVKESK. The CDR3 DNA reads TGTGCCAGCAGCCAAGAATTGTCCAGCGGGAGCCGCCCCTACGAGCAGTACTTC. This translates into CASSQELSSGSRPYEQYF.